This T cell receptor (beta chain) was captured by sequencing in a study of CD8+ T cells in alopecia areata. Comment on this clone: What it binds is unknown.

Trimming pared 2 bases from V and 5 bases from J, leaving 10 bases between. Per germline, CDR1 MDHEN and CDR2 SYDVKM. CDR3 length: 13 amino acids. General study results and limits: Against the mouse data, patients shared TCRs less clearly, possibly for HLA reasons.

RNA extraction was followed by reverse transcription into cDNA, which acted as the sequencing template. The method was immunoSEQ multiplex PCR; TCRdb's version includes in-frame clones alone and lacks a portion of them. The sample carries 150,000 to 200,000 clones, about 54% recorded once. Researchers picked out CD4+ and CD8+ T cells from PBMCs by sorting. The sequencing input was CD4+ T cells sorted from blood. The TCR was taken from a human donor in good health. The chain carries TRBV28 and TRBJ2-7; no definite D call. For the CDR3, the DNA is TGTGCCAGCAGTTTAGGCCCTCGGCACGAGCAGTACTTC. This sequence encodes CASSLGPRHEQYF.